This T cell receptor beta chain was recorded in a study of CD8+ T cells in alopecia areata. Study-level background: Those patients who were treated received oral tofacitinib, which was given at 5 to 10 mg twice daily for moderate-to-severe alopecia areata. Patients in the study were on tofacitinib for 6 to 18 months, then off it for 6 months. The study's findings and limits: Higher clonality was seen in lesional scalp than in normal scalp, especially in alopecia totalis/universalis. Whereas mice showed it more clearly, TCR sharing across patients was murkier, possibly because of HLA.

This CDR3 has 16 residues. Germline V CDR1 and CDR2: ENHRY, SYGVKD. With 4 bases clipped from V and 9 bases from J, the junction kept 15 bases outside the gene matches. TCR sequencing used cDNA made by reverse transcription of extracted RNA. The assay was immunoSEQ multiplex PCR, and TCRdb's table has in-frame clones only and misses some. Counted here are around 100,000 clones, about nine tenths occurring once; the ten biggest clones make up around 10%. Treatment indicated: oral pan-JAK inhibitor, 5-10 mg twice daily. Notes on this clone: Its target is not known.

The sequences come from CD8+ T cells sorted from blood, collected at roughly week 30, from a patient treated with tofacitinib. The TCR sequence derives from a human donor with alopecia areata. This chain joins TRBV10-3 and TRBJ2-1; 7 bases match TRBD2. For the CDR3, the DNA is TGTGCCATCAGTGTCGACTCGGGAGGCCTAGAACTTGAGCAGTTCTTC. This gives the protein CAISVDSGGLELEQFF.